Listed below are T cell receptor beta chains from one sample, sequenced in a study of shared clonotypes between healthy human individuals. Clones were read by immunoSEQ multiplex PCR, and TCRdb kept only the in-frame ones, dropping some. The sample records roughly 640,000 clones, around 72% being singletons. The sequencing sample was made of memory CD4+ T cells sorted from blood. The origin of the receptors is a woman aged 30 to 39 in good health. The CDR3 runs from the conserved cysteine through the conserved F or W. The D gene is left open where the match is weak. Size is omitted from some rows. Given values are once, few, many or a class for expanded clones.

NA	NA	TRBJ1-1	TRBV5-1	CASSLDPNTEAFF	TGCGCCAGCAGCTTGGACCCGAACACTGAAGCTTTCTTT
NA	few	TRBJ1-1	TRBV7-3	CASSLGRTEAFF	TGTGCCAGCAGCTTAGGGAGGACTGAAGCTTTCTTT
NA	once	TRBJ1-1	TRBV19	CATSRGWLEYTEAFF	TGTGCCACTAGCAGGGGTTGGCTTGAATACACTGAAGCTTTCTTT
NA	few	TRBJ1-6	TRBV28	CATKGTHSPLHF	TGTGCCACTAAGGGGACCCACTCACCCCTCCACTTT
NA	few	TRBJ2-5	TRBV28	CASSLQQETQYF	TGTGCCAGCAGTTTACAACAAGAGACCCAGTACTTC
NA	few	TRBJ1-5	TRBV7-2	CASSLVAGPNQPQHF	TGTGCCAGCAGCTTAGTCGCAGGCCCCAATCAGCCCCAGCATTTT
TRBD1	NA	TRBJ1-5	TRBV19	CASTITGGWSNQPQHF	TGTGCCAGTACTATAACAGGGGGCTGGAGCAATCAGCCCCAGCATTTT
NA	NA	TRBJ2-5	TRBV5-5	CASSFDGYQETQYF	TGTGCCAGCAGCTTTGACGGATACCAAGAGACCCAGTACTTC
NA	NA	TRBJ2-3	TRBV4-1	CASSQDSHTTDTQYF	TGCGCCAGCAGCCAAGATTCCCATACCACAGATACGCAGTATTTT
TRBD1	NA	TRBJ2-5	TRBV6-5	CASSFGQGLGETQYF	TGTGCCAGCAGCTTCGGACAGGGACTGGGTGAGACCCAGTACTTC
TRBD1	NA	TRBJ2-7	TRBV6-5	CASRPDREAYEQYF	TGTGCCAGCAGACCGGACAGGGAAGCCTACGAGCAGTACTTC
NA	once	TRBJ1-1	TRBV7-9	CASSPASGVNTEAFF	TGTGCCAGCAGCCCCGCTTCAGGGGTGAACACTGAAGCTTTCTTT
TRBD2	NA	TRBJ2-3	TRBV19	CASRGLAGGPRSTDTQYF	TGTGCCAGTAGAGGACTAGCGGGAGGGCCGAGGAGCACAGATACGCAGTATTTT
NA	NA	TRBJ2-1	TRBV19	CASTEAGRTYNEQFF	TGTGCCAGTACCGAAGCAGGGCGCACCTACAATGAGCAGTTCTTC
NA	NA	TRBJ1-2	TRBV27	CASSSFPNYGYTF	TGTGCCAGCAGTTCCTTCCCCAACTATGGCTACACCTTC
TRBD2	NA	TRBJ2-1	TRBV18	CASFRTSGTDEQFF	TGTGCCAGTTTCCGGACTAGCGGGACTGATGAGCAGTTCTTC
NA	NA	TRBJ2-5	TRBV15	CATSRGLGETQYF	TGTGCCACCAGCAGAGGACTAGGGGAGACCCAGTACTTC
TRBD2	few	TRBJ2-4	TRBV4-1	CASSQGLLSGSGNIQYF	TGCGCCAGCAGCCAAGGCCTACTTAGCGGGAGCGGGAACATTCAGTACTTC
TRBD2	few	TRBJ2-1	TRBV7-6	CASSLGSGGEQFF	TGTGCCAGCAGCTTAGGTAGCGGGGGGGAGCAGTTCTTC
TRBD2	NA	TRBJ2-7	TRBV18	CASSPRLAGDSAYEQYF	TGTGCCAGCTCACCGCGACTAGCGGGAGACTCAGCCTACGAGCAGTACTTC
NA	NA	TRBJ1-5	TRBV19	CASSSDGLLNQPQHF	TGTGCCAGTAGTTCGGACGGCCTTCTCAATCAGCCCCAGCATTTT
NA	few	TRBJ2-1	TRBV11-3	CASSSRWGASNEQFF	TGTGCCAGCAGCTCCCGGTGGGGGGCCAGCAATGAGCAGTTCTTC
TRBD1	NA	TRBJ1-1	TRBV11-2	CASSSGTGDTEAFF	TGTGCCAGCAGCTCGGGGACAGGGGACACTGAAGCTTTCTTT
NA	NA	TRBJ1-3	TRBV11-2	CASSLSRANSGNTIYF	TGTGCCAGCAGCTTATCCCGGGCCAACTCTGGAAACACCATATATTTT
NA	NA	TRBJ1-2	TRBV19	CASTFGTVGYGYTF	TGTGCCAGTACCTTTGGGACTGTGGGGTATGGCTACACCTTC
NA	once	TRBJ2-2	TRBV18	CASSPLLGENTGELFF	TGTGCCAGCTCACCGCTACTGGGGGAAAACACCGGGGAGCTGTTTTTT
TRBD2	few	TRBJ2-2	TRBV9	CASSGSGTSDHTGELFF	TGTGCCAGCAGCGGATCCGGGACTAGCGACCACACCGGGGAGCTGTTTTTT
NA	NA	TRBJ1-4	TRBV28	CASTQGGRTNEKLFF	TGTGCCAGCACTCAAGGTGGGCGAACTAATGAAAAACTGTTTTTT
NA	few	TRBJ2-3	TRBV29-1	CSVEGVTGGADTQYF	TGCAGCGTTGAAGGGGTGACAGGAGGGGCAGATACGCAGTATTTT
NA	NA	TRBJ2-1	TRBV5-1	CASSVQGGSYNEQFF	TGCGCCAGCAGCGTTCAAGGTGGCTCCTACAATGAGCAGTTCTTC
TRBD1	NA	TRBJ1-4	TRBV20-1	CSARGQGPLFF	TGCAGTGCTCGCGGACAGGGACCGCTGTTTTTT
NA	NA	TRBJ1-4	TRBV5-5	CASSLAGGLNLGGNEKLFF	TGTGCCAGCAGCTTGGCTGGGGGGCTAAACCTCGGTGGTAATGAAAAACTGTTTTTT
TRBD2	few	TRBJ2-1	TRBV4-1	CASSQDRGGEGPYNEQFF	TGCGCCAGCAGCCAAGATCGAGGCGGGGAGGGCCCCTACAATGAGCAGTTCTTC
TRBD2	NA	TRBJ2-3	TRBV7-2	CASSFKTSDTDTQYF	TGTGCCAGCAGCTTTAAAACTAGCGACACAGATACGCAGTATTTT
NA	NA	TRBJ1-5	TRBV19	CASSTTYYSNQPQHF	TGTGCCAGTAGTACGACATATTATAGCAATCAGCCCCAGCATTTT
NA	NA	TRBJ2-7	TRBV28	CASKGPGVGSYEQYF	TGTGCCAGCAAAGGGCCGGGAGTTGGGTCCTACGAGCAGTACTTC
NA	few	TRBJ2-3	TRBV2	CASSATAGFGGTDTQYF	TGTGCCAGCAGCGCTACGGCGGGTTTCGGGGGAACAGATACGCAGTATTTT
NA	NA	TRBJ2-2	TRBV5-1	CASSGPGVGTGELFF	TGCGCCAGCAGCGGACCGGGAGTGGGGACCGGGGAGCTGTTTTTT
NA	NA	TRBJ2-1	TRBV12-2	CASRLVEHSVNRSYNEQFF	TGTGCAAGTCGCTTAGTTGAGCATAGCGTTAACCGCTCCTACAATGAGCAGTTCTTC
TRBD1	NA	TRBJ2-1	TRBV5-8	CASRDRTGGSNEQFF	TGTGCCAGCAGGGATCGGACAGGGGGGTCCAATGAGCAGTTCTTC
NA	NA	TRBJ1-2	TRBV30	CAWSVQGRLHYGYTF	TGTGCCTGGAGTGTACAGGGCCGGCTCCACTATGGCTACACCTTC
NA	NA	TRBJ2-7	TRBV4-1	CASSQGGRVYEQYF	TGCGCCAGCAGCCAAGGCGGCAGGGTCTACGAGCAGTACTTC
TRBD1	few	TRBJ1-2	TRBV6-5	CASSPQGALGGYTF	TGTGCCAGCAGTCCTCAGGGGGCTCTGGGTGGCTACACCTTC
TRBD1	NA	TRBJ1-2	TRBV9	CASSRNRDRGSLLVSRYGYTF	TGTGCCAGCAGCAGAAACCGGGACAGGGGGTCCCTTCTGGTCTCCCGGTATGGCTACACCTTC
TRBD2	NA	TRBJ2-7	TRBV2	CASSEVAGGLEQYF	TGTGCCAGCAGTGAAGTGGCGGGAGGACTCGAGCAGTACTTC
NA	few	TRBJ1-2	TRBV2	CASSERGPNYGYTF	TGTGCCAGCAGTGAACGGGGGCCCAACTATGGCTACACCTTC
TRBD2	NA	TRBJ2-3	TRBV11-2	CASSIRPGGGTDTQYF	TGTGCCAGCAGCATACGACCCGGGGGGGGCACAGATACGCAGTATTTT